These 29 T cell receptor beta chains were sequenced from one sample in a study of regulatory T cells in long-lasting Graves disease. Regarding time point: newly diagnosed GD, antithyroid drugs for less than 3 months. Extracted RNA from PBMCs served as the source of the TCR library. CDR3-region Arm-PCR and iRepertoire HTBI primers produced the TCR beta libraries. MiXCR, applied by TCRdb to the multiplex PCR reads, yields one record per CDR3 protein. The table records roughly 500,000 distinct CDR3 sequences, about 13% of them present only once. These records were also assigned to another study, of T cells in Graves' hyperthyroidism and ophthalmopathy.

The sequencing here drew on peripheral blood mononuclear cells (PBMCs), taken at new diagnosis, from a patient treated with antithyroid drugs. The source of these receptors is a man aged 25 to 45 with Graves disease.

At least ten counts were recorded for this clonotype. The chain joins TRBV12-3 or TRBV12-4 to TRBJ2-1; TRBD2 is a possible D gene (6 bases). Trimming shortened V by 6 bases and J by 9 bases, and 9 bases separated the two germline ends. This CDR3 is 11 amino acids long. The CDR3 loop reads CASRLAGEQFF. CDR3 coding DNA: TGTGCCAGCAGACTAGCCGGTGAGCAGTTCTTC.

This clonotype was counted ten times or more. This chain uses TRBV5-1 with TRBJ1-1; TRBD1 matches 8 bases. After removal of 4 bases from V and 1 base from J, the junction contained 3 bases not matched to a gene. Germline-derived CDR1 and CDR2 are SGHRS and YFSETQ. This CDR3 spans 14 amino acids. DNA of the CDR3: TGCGCCAGCAGCGAAGACAGGGGGAACACTGAAGCTTTCTTT. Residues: CASSEDRGNTEAFF.

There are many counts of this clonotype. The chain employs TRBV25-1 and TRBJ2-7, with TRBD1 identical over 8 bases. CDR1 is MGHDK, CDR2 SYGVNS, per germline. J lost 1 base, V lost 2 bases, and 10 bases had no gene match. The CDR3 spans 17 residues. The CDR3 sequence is CASSERGQAGPSYEQYF. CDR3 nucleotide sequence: TGTGCCAGCAGTGAAAGGGGACAGGCCGGGCCTTCCTACGAGCAGTACTTC.

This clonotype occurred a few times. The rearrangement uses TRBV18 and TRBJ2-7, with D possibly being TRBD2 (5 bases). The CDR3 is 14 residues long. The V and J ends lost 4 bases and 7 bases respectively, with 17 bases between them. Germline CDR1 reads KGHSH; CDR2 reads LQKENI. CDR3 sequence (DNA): TGTGCCAGCTCACGAGAGGACTTCTTCGCTGAGCAGTACTTC. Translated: CASSREDFFAEQYF.

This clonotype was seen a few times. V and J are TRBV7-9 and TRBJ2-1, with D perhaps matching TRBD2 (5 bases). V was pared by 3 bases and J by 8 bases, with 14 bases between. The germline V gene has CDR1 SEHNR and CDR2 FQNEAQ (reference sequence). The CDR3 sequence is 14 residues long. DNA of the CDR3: TGTGCCAGCAGCTTTAGTGAGGGCCGGGATGAGCAGTTCTTC. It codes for CASSFSEGRDEQFF. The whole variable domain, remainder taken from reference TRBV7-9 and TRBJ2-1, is DTGVSQNPRHKITKRGQNVTFRCDPISEHNRLYWYRQTLGQGPEFLTYFQNEAQLEKSRLLSDRFSAERPKGSFSTLEIQRTEQGDSAMYLCASSFSEGRDEQFFGPGTRLTVL.

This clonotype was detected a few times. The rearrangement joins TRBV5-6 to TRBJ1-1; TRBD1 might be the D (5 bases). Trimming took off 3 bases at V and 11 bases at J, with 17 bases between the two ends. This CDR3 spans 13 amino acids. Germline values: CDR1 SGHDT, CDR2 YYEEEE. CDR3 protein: CASSSSEGPGAFF. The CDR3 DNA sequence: TGTGCCAGCAGCTCCAGTGAGGGGCCGGGGGCTTTCTTT.

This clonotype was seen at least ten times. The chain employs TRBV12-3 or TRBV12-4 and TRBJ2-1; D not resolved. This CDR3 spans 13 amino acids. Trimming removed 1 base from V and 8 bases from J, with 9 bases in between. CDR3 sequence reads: CASSLGSVDEQFF. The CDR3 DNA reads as TGTGCCAGCAGTTTAGGAAGCGTGGATGAGCAGTTCTTC.

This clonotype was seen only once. Here the CDR3 reads CSTKRWTSGGAETQYF. CDR3 coding DNA: TGCAGTACCAAAAGATGGACTAGCGGGGGGGCAGAGACCCAGTACTTC. The chain recombines TRBV20-1 with TRBJ2-5, with 15 bases lining up with TRBD2. V lost 8 bases to trimming and J lost 4 bases; unmatched junction nucleotides: 11. The CDR3 is 16 residues long. Germline V lookup: CDR1 DFQATT, CDR2 SNEGSKA (reference sequence).

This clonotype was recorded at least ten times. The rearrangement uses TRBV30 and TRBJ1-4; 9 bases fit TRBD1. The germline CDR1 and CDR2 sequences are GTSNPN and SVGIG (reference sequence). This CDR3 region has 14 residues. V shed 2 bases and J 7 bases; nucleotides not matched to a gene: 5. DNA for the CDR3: TGTGCCTGGAGTTACAGGGGGCTCAGTGAAAAACTGTTTTTT. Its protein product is CAWSYRGLSEKLFF.

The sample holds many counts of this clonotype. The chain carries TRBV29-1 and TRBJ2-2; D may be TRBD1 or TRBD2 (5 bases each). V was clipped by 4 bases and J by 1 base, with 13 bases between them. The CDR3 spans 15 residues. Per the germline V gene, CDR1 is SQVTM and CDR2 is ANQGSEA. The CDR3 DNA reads TGCAGCGTTGTTTTCGGGACGGTGAACACCGGGGAGCTGTTTTTT. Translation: CSVVFGTVNTGELFF.

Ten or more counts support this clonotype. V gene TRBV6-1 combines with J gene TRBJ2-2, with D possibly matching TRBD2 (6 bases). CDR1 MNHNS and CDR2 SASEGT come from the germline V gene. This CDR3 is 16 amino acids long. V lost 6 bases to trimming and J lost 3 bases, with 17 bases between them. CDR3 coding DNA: TGTGCCAGCAGGTCTTCAGGAAGGAGGGACACCGGGGAGCTGTTTTTT. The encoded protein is CASRSSGRRDTGELFF.

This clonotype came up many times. The DNA for the CDR3 is TGCAGCGTTATGGAGGGGGGGAAGCCCCAGCATTTT. It encodes CSVMEGGKPQHF. This chain uses TRBV29-1 with TRBJ1-5; TRBD1 is a possible D gene (6 bases). V was pared by 5 bases and J by 8 bases, with 13 bases between. The germline CDR1 and CDR2 sequences are SQVTM and ANQGSEA. CDR3 length equals 12 residues.

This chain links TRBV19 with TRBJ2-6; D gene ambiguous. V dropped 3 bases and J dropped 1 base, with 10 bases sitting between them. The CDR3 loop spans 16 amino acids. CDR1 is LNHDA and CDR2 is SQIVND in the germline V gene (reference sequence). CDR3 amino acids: CASSMIRPSGANVLTF. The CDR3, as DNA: TGTGCCAGTAGTATGATCCGCCCTTCTGGGGCCAACGTCCTGACTTTC.

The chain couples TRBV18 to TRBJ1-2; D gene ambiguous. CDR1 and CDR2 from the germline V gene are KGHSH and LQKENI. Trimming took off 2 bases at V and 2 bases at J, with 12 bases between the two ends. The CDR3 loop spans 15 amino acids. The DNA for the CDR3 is TGTGCCAGCTCACCAGAGAGCCCGTTAAACTATGGCTACACCTTC. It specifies CASSPESPLNYGYTF.

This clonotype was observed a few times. CDR3 sequence reads: CASRDLLAQSTDTQYF. For the CDR3, the DNA is TGTGCCAGCAGGGATCTTCTAGCGCAGAGCACAGATACGCAGTATTTT. The genes are TRBV2 and TRBJ2-3; tentatively, D is TRBD2 (6 bases). Germline CDR1 SNHLY, CDR2 FYNNEI. Trimming stripped 6 bases from V and 0 bases from J, with 16 bases between. The CDR3 totals 16 residues.

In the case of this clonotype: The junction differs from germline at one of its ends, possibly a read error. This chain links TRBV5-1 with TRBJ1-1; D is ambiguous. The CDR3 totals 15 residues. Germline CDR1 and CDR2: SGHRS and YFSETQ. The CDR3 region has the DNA TGTGCCAGCAGCCCAACTCTCCCTCCTGACACTGAAGCTTTCTTT. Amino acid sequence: CASSPTLPPDTEAFF.

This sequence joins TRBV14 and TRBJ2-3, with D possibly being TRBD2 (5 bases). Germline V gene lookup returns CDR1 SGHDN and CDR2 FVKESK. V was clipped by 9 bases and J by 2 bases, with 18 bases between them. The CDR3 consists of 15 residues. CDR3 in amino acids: CARVSGLPTTDTQYF. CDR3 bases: TGTGCCAGGGTCAGTGGACTTCCCACCACAGATACGCAGTATTTT.

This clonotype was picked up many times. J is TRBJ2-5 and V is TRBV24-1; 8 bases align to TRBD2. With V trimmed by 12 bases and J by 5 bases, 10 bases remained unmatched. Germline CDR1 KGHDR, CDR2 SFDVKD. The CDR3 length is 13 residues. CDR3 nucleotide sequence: TGTGCCGCCGGGGGGGGCGCCAAGGAGACCCAGTACTTC. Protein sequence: CAAGGGAKETQYF.

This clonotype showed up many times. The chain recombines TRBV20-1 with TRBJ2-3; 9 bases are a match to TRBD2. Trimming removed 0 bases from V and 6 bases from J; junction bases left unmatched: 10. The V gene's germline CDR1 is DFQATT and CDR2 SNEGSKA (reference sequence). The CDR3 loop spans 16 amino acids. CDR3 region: CSARDRRAGGFDTQYF. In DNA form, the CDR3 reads TGCAGTGCTAGAGATCGACGAGCGGGAGGTTTCGATACGCAGTATTTT.

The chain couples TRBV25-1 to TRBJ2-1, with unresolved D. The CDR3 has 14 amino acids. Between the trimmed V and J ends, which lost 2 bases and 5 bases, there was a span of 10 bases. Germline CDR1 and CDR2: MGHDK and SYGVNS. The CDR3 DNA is TGTGCCAGCAGTGAAAATTCCGCCAACAATGAGCAGTTCTTC. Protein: CASSENSANNEQFF. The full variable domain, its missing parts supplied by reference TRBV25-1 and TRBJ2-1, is EADIYQTPRYLVIGTGKKITLECSQTMGHDKMYWYQQDPGMELHLIHYSYGVNSTEKGDLSSESTVSRIRTEHFPLTLESARPSHTSQYLCASSENSANNEQFFGPGTRLTVL.

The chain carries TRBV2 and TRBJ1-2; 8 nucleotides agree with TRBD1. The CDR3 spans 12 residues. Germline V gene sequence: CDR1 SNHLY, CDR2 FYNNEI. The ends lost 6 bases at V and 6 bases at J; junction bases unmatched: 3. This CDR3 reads CASRTGGDGYTF. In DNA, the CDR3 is TGTGCCAGCAGAACAGGGGGAGATGGCTACACCTTC.

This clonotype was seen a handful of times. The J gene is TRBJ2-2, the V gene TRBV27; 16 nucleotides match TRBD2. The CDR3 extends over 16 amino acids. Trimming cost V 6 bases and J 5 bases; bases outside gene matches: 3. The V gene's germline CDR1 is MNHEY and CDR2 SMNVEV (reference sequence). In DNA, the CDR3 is TGTGCCAGCAGGGGACTAGCGGGGGGGGGGACCGGGGAGCTGTTTTTT. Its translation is CASRGLAGGGTGELFF.

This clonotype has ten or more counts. The chain's CDR3 is CASSGTSGPSDTQYF. The DNA of the CDR3 is TGTGCCAGCTCCGGGACTAGCGGGCCATCAGATACGCAGTATTTT. V usage is TRBV15 and J usage is TRBJ2-3; the match to TRBD2 covers 12 bases. CDR1 LNHNV and CDR2 YYDKDF come from the germline V gene (reference sequence). The CDR3 length is 15 residues. J was trimmed by 4 bases and V by 10 bases; bases with no gene match: 9.

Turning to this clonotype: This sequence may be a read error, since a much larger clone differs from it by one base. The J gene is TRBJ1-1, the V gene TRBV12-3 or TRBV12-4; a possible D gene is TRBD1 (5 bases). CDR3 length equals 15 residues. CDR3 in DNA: TGTGCCTGCAGTTTAAGTCCGGGGGTCGGCACTGAAGCTTTCTTT. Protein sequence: CACSLSPGVGTEAFF.

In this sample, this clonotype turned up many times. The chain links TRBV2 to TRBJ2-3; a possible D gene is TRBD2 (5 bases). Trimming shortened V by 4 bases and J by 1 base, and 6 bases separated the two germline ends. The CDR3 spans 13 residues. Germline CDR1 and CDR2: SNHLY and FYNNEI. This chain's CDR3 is CASSGSGTDTQYF. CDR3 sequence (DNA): TGTGCCAGCAGTGGTAGCGGCACAGATACGCAGTATTTT.

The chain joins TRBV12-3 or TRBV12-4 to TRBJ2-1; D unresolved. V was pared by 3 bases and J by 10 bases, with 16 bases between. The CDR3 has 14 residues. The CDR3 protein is CASSFSGGRAEQFF. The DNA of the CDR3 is TGTGCCAGCAGTTTTTCTGGCGGCAGAGCGGAGCAGTTCTTC.

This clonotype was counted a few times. The CDR3 loop is CASSSLRTGGQNIQYF. As DNA, the CDR3 is TGTGCCAGCAGTTCCCTCCGGACAGGAGGACAAAACATTCAGTACTTC. The chain carries TRBV27 and TRBJ2-4; 7 nucleotides align to TRBD1. The CDR3 is 16 residues long. V lost 4 bases, J lost 5 bases, and 11 bases stayed unmatched. Germline V gene data show CDR1 as MNHEY and CDR2 as SMNVEV (reference sequence).

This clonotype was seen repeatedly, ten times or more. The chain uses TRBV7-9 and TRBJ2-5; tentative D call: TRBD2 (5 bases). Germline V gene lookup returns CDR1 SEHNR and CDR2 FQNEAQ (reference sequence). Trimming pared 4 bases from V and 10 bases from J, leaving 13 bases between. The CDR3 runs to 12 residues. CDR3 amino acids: CASSSSTRGQYF. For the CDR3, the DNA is TGTGCCAGCAGCTCGTCGACTCGGGGCCAGTACTTC.

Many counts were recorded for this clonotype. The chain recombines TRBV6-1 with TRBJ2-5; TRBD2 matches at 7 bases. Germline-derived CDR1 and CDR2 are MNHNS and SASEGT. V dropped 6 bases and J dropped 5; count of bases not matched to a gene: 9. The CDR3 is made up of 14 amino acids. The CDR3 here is CASSRDAGGETQYF. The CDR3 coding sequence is TGTGCCAGCAGCAGGGACGCCGGGGGGGAGACCCAGTACTTC.